A selection of T cell receptor beta chains follows, all from one sample in a study of memory CD8 T cells in hepatitis C reinfection. Sequenced by immunoSEQ multiplex PCR; TCRdb stores in-frame clones only, minus some. The table lists around 47,000 clones, 88% of them singletons. Sequencing was performed on naive CD8+ T cells sorted from blood. The receptors derive from a man in his late teens or twenties with hepatitis C virus infection. The CDR3 runs from the conserved cysteine through the conserved F or W. Each record gives: V gene, J gene, CDR3 protein.

TRBV19	TRBJ1-1	CASSSTGGLTEAFF
TRBV13	TRBJ2-1	CASSLGQGSDEQFF
TRBV6-5	TRBJ2-3	CASSLKAGGTDTQYF
TRBV27	TRBJ2-5	CASSFFTGDQETQYF
TRBV14	TRBJ2-1	CASSQDGLLAGGDEQFF
TRBV9	TRBJ2-1	CASSVEASGSSEQFF
TRBV11-2	TRBJ2-5	CASSLSGSWGETQYF
TRBV19	TRBJ2-5	CASSPGLSGAEETQYF
TRBV27	TRBJ1-5	CASSFGQVDQPQHF
TRBV6-5	TRBJ2-6	CASRDRNSGANVLTF
TRBV9	NA	CASSVSTDPSYEQYF
TRBV19	TRBJ2-7	CASSITTGGNSYEQYF